Below, 17 T cell receptor beta chains from the same sample are listed, as sequenced in a study of cytomegalovirus exposure and HLA in healthy donors. A multiplex PCR was run with 60 Vbeta primers and 13 Jbeta primers. Repertoires were generated with immunoSEQ multiplex PCR, while TCRdb's copy carries only in-frame clones and drops some. The sample has about 190,000 clones, around 67% seen once. The sequenced sample consisted of PBMCs. The receptors shown here come from a woman in her twenties or thirties in good health and CMV-seropositive.

This clone has a handful of counts. V gene TRBV27 combines with J gene TRBJ2-2, with a tentative D call TRBD1 (6 bases). The CDR3 has 13 amino acids. Trimming cost V 7 bases and J 6 bases, with 12 bases left between them. Germline CDR1 and CDR2: MNHEY and SMNVEV (reference sequence). In DNA form, the CDR3 reads TGTGCCAGCAAACTACAGGGCTCCGGGGAGCTGTTTTTT. This sequence encodes CASKLQGSGELFF.

The DNA of the CDR3 is TGTGCCAGAGACTACTACGAGCAGTACTTC. This encodes CARDYYEQYF. The chain has TRBV5-3 and TRBJ2-7; a possible D gene is TRBD2 (5 bases). TRBV5-3 is sorted into the ORF group, with uncertain function. Trimming left V 7 bases short and J 3 bases short, with 5 bases between. The CDR3 consists of 10 residues.

The chain carries TRBV10-1 and TRBJ2-3; 10 bases are shared with TRBD2. Trimming removed 2 bases from V and 6 bases from J; junction bases left unmatched: 2. CDR3 size: 14 residues. Germline V CDR1 and CDR2: WNHNN, SYGVQD (reference sequence). The CDR3 reads CASSELAGVDTQYF. The CDR3 DNA reads TGCGCCAGCAGTGAGCTAGCGGGAGTCGATACGCAGTATTTT.

The chain carries TRBV28 and TRBJ2-7; TRBD1 matches at 8 bases. This CDR3 spans 15 amino acids. The germline CDR1 and CDR2 sequences are MDHEN and SYDVKM. The ends lost 3 bases at V and 2 bases at J; junction bases unmatched: 6. CDR3 sequence reads: CASSLGTGIPYEQYF. CDR3 in DNA: TGTGCCAGCAGTTTGGGGACAGGAATTCCCTACGAGCAGTACTTC.

The V gene is TRBV27, the J gene TRBJ2-7, with 9 bases aligning to TRBD1. CDR3 size: 16 residues. The V and J ends lost 1 base and 6 bases, in that order; junction bases with no gene match: 10. From germline, CDR1 is MNHEY and CDR2 SMNVEV (reference sequence). CDR3 residues: CASSLFPPDRGSEQYF. Written as DNA, the CDR3 is TGTGCCAGCAGTTTATTCCCTCCGGACAGGGGCAGCGAGCAGTACTTC.

This chain joins TRBV13 and TRBJ1-2; no reliable D call. The CDR3 length is 17 residues. The V end lost 5 bases, the J end lost 4 bases, and 23 bases lay between the germline ends. CDR1 is PRHDT, CDR2 FYEKMQ, per germline (reference sequence). The CDR3: CASSKWAERPAGYGYTF. The CDR3, as DNA: TGTGCCAGCAGCAAGTGGGCCGAGAGGCCGGCGGGCTATGGCTACACCTTC.

The chain uses TRBV7-9 and TRBJ2-1, with a possible D match to TRBD2 (6 bases). Trimming left V 3 bases short and J 2 bases short, with 17 bases between. Germline V gives CDR1 SEHNR, CDR2 FQNEAQ (reference sequence). The CDR3 is made up of 17 amino acids. The CDR3 DNA sequence: TGTGCCAGCAGCTTCGGAGGGGTAACCAGCGCCTACAATGAGCAGTTCTTC. Its protein is CASSFGGVTSAYNEQFF.

The V gene is TRBV27, the J gene TRBJ2-1, with 7 bases lining up with TRBD2. J was trimmed by 12 bases and V by 1 base; bases with no gene match: 9. This CDR3 has 14 residues. Germline V lookup: CDR1 MNHEY, CDR2 SMNVEV (reference sequence). CDR3 in amino acids: CASSLYDSSSGQFF. In nucleotides, the CDR3 is TGTGCCAGCAGTTTATATGACAGCTCTAGCGGGCAGTTCTTC.

This clone showed up just once. The chain combines TRBV5-8 with TRBJ2-1; 9 nucleotides align to TRBD2. This CDR3 is built from 13 residues. From germline, CDR1 is SGHTS and CDR2 YDEGEE. The ends lost 6 bases at V and 7 bases at J; junction bases unmatched: 5. The CDR3 region is CASNGGRANEQFF. Written as DNA, the CDR3 is TGTGCCAGCAACGGCGGGAGGGCGAATGAGCAGTTCTTC.

This chain connects TRBV2 to TRBJ2-7; 7 bases map to TRBD1. CDR1 is SNHLY, CDR2 FYNNEI, per germline. V lost 7 bases, J lost 1 base, and 7 bases stayed unmatched. The CDR3 has 14 amino acids. The CDR3 region is CASTLRGPSYEQYF. The CDR3 DNA sequence: TGTGCCAGCACACTTAGGGGGCCGTCCTACGAGCAGTACTTC.

The chain carries TRBV7-9 and TRBJ1-2; no definite D call. The CDR3 extends over 15 amino acids. Germline CDR1 and CDR2: SEHNR and FQNEAQ (reference sequence). Trimming removed 6 bases from V and 5 bases from J, with 19 bases in between. The CDR3 DNA follows: TGTGCCAGCAGTCCAGAGGTGACGACGGGATATGGCTACACCTTC. Protein: CASSPEVTTGYGYTF.

The gene calls are TRBV20-1 and TRBJ2-1, with D tentatively TRBD2 (6 bases). Germline-derived CDR1 and CDR2 are DFQATT and SNEGSKA (reference sequence). The CDR3 contains 11 residues. V lost 4 bases and J 10 bases, leaving 11 bases between the germline ends. The CDR3 is CSAKEGREQFF. The CDR3 DNA is TGCAGTGCTAAGGAGGGCCGAGAGCAGTTCTTC.

This clone was counted a few times. J is TRBJ2-5 and V is TRBV7-2; 10 positions agree with TRBD2. Germline V CDR1 and CDR2: SGHTA, FQGNSA. Trimming at V came to 4 bases and at J to 5 bases, leaving 13 bases not matched to a gene. The CDR3 is 17 amino acids. CDR3 protein: CASSSYPGLAGVETQYF. The CDR3, as DNA: TGTGCCAGCAGCTCCTACCCCGGGCTAGCGGGAGTGGAGACCCAGTACTTC.

Remarks on this clone: One end of the junction varies from germline; a read error may be responsible. V is TRBV7-9 and J is TRBJ2-4, with D possibly matching TRBD1 (6 bases). The CDR3 is 15 residues long. CDR1 and CDR2 (germline): SEHNR, FQNEAQ (reference sequence). CDR3 in amino acids: CSSSLAQGAKNIQYF. The DNA of the CDR3 is TGTTCCAGCAGCTTAGCCCAGGGGGCCAAAAACATTCAGTACTTC.

The V call is TRBV7-9, the J call TRBJ2-3, with 9 bases fitting TRBD2. The CDR3 spans 16 residues. CDR1 and CDR2 from the germline V gene are SEHNR and FQNEAQ (reference sequence). Germline trimming cut 5 bases from V and 0 bases from J; bases unmatched to any gene: 6. As DNA, the CDR3 is TGTGCCAGCAGCCCCCGCACTAGCGGGAGCACAGATACGCAGTATTTT. Protein sequence: CASSPRTSGSTDTQYF.

The chain couples TRBV28 to TRBJ1-5; D uncertain. CDR3 length equals 15 residues. Germline loops: CDR1 MDHEN, CDR2 SYDVKM. Trimming pared 3 bases from V and 2 bases from J, leaving 11 bases between. CDR3 nucleotide sequence: TGTGCCAGCAGTTTCGGGGTGTCTCGCAATCAGCCCCAGCATTTT. It translates to CASSFGVSRNQPQHF.

The sample holds one count of this clone. This sequence joins TRBV7-2 and TRBJ2-1; 10 bases agree with TRBD2. The germline V gene has CDR1 SGHTA and CDR2 FQGNSA. J gave up 5 bases and V 2 bases, and 3 bases lay outside the gene matches. CDR3 length: 15 residues. The CDR3 region has the DNA TGTGCCAGCAGCTTAATTCTAGCGGGGGACAATGAGCAGTTCTTC. Translation gives CASSLILAGDNEQFF.